This T cell receptor beta chain was captured in a study of monozygotic twins with inflammatory bowel disease (dated by TCRdb to between 2018 and 2021). As for the study more broadly: In total, about 30 monozygotic twin pairs made up the full study: 19 Danish pairs, all IBD-discordant, plus nine German pairs, of which four were IBD-concordant and five were IBD-discordant. Within discordant pairs, disease-associated traits were sought mainly by comparing IBD patients with their genetically identical healthy co-twins. Each individual had, on average, about 151 000 unique TCRalpha sequences and 181 000 unique TCRbeta sequences available for analysis. Here is what the overall study found, with its caveats: TCRbeta repertoire diversity, by inverse Simpson index, was decreased in IBD patients compared with their healthy co-twins. Repertoire similarity did not differ between concordant and discordant twins, possibly due to limited statistical power. Because patients received different immunosuppressive treatments, the repertoires may have picked up extra background noise and variability between individuals. No single strong signal or clonotype linked to IBD turned up in the results, so the idea that one exists was not supported. The analysis was unable to tell apart different T cell subtypes. Compared with healthy twins, IBD patients had fewer clonotypes in common with other individuals, a difference most pronounced in patients showing signs of disease activity.

With regard to this clonotype: This receptor's antigen is unknown.

From each donor, an approximately 2.4 ml peripheral blood sample was drawn into PAXgene tubes and stored at -80 degrees C. Total RNA was isolated from whole blood with the PAXgene blood miRNA kit on an automated QIAcube, without T cell sorting. Peripheral blood from monozygotic twin pairs, either concordant or discordant for inflammatory bowel disease, underwent deep TCRalpha and TCRbeta repertoire profiling that used unique molecular barcoding. Smoking habits were recorded for all twin pairs, with individuals classified as current, former or never smokers. Library generation was performed with 5' RACE. Preparation of each TCR library used approximately 3.5 ug of total RNA. For each sample, cDNA synthesis with SMARTScribe reverse transcriptase was split into eight separate reactions. During cDNA synthesis, unique molecular identifiers containing a 6-nucleotide sample barcode were introduced by template switching. Amplification of TCRalpha and TCRbeta cDNA involved two nested PCRs of roughly 17 and 9 cycles, and each PCR was followed by bead purification. Before amplification, the cDNA was treated with uracil DNA-glycosylase and purified using the QIAquick PCR purification kit. In the second PCR, Illumina TruSeq-compatible adapters and sample-specific barcodes were added. TapeStation and Qubit were used to check library quality and concentration, and 4.5 to 6.5 ng of each library was pooled. Sequencing of the pooled libraries was done on an Illumina HiSeq2500 single-index Rapid Run using custom sequencing primers and 2 x 100 bp reads. On the authors' methods: PCR and sequencing errors were corrected by UMI-based consensus assembly using MiGEC version 1.2.6. V(D)J alignment, clonotype assembly and CDR3 extraction were performed with MiXCR version 2.1.1. Gene usage, clonotype sharing and MAIT/NKT TCR abundance were normalised by analysing the top 1000, 10 000 and 20 000 clonotypes per sample. After downsampling to 27 000 UMIs, diversity was calculated as the inverse Simpson index using the vegan R package. Paired Mann-Whitney U tests were applied to discordant twin pairs, with Benjamini-Hochberg correction for multiple testing. TCRdb reprocessed the reads and provides one entry for every CDR3 protein sequence; no DNA is given. The V and J calls here are based on TCRdb, not the publication. Per the sample table, the count is some 400,000 distinct CDR3 sequences. Of the sample, 2% to 3% falls within the top ten clones.

The CDR3 has 13 amino acids, counting the end cysteine and phenylalanine. Nucleotide data are not available. CDR1 and CDR2 (LNHDA, SQIVND) derive from the germline V gene (reference sequence). The clonotype was recovered from a human donor with ulcerative colitis or Crohn's disease, or a healthy co-twin of an affected twin (not recorded which). The sequencing sample was made of blood. The chain was built from TRBV19 and TRBJ2-1; the TRBD1 assignment by TCRdb is unverifiable without DNA. The CDR3 amino acid sequence is: CASRDRGNNEQFF.